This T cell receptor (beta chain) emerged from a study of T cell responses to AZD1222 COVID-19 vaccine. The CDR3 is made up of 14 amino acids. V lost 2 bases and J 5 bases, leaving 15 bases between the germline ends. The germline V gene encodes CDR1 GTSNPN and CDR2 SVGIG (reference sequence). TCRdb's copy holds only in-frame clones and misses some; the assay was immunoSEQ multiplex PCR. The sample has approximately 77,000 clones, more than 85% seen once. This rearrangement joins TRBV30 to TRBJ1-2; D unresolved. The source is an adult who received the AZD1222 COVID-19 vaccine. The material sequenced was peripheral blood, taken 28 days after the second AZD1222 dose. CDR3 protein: CAWSRTGSRYGYTF. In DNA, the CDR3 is TGTGCCTGGAGTCGGACCGGGAGTCGGTATGGCTACACCTTC.